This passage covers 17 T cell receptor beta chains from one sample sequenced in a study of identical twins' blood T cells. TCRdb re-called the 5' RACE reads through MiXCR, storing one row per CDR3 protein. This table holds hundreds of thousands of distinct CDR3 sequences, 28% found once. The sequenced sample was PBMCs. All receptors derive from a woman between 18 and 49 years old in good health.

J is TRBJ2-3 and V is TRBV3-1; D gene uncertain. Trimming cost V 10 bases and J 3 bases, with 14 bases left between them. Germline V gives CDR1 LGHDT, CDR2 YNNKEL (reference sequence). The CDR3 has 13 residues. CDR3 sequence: CAIIPSKTDTQYF. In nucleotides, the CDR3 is TGTGCCATCATACCCTCAAAAACAGATACGCAGTATTTT.

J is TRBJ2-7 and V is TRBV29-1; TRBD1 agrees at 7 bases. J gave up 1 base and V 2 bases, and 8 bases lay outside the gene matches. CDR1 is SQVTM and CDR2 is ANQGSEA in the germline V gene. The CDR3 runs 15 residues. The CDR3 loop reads CSVEIPDRLSYEQYF. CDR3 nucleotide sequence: TGCAGCGTTGAAATCCCGGACAGGTTATCCTACGAGCAGTACTTC.

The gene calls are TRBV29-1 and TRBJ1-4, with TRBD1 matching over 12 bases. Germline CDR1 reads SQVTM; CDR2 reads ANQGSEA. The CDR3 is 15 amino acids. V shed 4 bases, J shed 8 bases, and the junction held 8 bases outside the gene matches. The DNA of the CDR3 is TGCAGCGTTGGGGGACAGGGGGCAGGAGGAGAAAAACTGTTTTTT. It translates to CSVGGQGAGGEKLFF. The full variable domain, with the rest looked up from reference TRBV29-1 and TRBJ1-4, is SAVISQKPSRDICQRGTSLTIQCQVDSQVTMMFWYRQQPGQSLTLIATANQGSEATYESGFVIDKFPISRPNLTFSTLTVSNMSPEDSSIYLCSVGGQGAGGEKLFFGSGTQLSVL.

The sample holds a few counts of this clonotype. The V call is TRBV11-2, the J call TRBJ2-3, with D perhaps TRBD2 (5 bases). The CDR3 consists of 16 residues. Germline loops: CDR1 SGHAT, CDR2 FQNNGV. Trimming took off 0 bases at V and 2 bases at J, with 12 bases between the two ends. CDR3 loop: CASSLEAGLTTDTQYF. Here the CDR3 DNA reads TGTGCCAGCAGCTTAGAGGCCGGACTGACCACAGATACGCAGTATTTT.

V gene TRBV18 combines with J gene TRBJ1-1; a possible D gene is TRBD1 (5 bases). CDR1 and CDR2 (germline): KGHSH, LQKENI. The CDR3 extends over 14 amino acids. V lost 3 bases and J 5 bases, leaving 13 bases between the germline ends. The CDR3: CASSPRPGGTEAFF. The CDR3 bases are TGTGCCAGCTCACCCCGCCCCGGGGGGACTGAAGCTTTCTTT.

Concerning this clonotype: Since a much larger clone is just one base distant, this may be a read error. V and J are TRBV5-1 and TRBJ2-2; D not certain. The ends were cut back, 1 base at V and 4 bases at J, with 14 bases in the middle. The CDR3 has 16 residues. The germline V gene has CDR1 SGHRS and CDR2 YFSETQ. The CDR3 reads CASSLSRVSSTGELFF. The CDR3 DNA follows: TGCGCCAGCAGCTTGTCTCGGGTCAGTTCCACCGGGGAGCTGTTTTTT.

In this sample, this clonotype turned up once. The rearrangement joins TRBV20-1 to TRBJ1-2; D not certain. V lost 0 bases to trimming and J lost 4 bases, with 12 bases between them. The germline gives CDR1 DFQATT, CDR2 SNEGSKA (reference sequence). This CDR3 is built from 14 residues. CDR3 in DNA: TGCAGTGCTAGAGATGTCCGGCCCTTCTATGGCTACACCTTC. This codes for CSARDVRPFYGYTF.

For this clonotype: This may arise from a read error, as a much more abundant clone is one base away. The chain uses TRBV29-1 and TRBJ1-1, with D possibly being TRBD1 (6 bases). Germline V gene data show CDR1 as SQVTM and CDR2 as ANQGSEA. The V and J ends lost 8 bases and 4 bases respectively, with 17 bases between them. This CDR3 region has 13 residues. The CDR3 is CSTSQGTVTEAFF. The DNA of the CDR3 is TGCAGCACTTCCCAGGGGACCGTCACTGAAGCTTTCTTT.

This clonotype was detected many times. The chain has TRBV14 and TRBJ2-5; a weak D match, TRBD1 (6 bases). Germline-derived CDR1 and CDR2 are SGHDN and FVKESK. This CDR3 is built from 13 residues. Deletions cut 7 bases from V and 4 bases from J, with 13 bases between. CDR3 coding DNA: TGTGCCAGCACTATTCAGGGGTCAGAGACCCAGTACTTC. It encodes CASTIQGSETQYF.

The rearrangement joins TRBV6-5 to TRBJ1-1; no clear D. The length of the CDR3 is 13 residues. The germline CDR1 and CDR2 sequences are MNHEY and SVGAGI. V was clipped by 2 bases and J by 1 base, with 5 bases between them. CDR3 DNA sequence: TGTGCCAGCAGTTACATCCAGAACACTGAAGCTTTCTTT. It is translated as CASSYIQNTEAFF.

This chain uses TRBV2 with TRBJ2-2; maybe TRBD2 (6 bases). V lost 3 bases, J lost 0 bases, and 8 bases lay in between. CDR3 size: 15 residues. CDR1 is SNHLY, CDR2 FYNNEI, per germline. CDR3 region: CASSEGGTNTGELFF. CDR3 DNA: TGTGCCAGCAGTGAGGGCGGGACGAACACCGGGGAGCTGTTTTTT.

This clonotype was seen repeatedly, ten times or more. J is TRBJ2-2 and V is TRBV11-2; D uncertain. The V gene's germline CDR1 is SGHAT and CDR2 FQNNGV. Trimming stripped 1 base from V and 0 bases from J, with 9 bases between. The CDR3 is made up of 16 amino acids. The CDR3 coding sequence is TGTGCCAGCAGCTTAGTAGTGAGCACGAACACCGGGGAGCTGTTTTTT. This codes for CASSLVVSTNTGELFF. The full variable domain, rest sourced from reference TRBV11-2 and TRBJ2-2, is EAGVAQSPRYKIIEKRQSVAFWCNPISGHATLYWYQQILGQGPKLLIQFQNNGVVDDSQLPKDRFSAERLKGVDSTLKIQPAKLEDSAVYLCASSLVVSTNTGELFFGEGSRLTVL.

In DNA, the CDR3 is TGCGCCAGCAGCTTCGCGACGAACACTGAAGCTTTCTTT. It is translated as CASSFATNTEAFF. The genes are TRBV5-1 and TRBJ1-1, with D hard to call. Per the germline V gene, CDR1 is SGHRS and CDR2 is YFSETQ. The CDR3 is 13 amino acids. Trimming removed 2 bases from V and 1 base from J, with 6 bases in between.

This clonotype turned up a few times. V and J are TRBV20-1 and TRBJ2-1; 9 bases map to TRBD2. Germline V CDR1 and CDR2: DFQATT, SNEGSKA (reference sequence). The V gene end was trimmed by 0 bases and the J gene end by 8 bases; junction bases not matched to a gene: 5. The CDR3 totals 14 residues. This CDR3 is CSARESGRRDEQFF. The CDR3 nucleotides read TGCAGTGCTAGAGAAAGCGGGAGGAGGGATGAGCAGTTCTTC.

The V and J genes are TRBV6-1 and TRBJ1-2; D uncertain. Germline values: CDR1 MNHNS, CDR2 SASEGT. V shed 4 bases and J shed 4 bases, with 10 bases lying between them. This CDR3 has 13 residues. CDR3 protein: CASSAENIYGYTF. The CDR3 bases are TGTGCCAGCAGTGCGGAGAACATCTATGGCTACACCTTC.

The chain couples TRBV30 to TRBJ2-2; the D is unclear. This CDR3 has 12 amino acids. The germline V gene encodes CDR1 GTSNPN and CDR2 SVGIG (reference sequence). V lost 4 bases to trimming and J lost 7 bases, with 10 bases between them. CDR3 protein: CAWTFSGGELFF. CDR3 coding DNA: TGTGCCTGGACTTTTTCTGGCGGGGAGCTGTTTTTT.

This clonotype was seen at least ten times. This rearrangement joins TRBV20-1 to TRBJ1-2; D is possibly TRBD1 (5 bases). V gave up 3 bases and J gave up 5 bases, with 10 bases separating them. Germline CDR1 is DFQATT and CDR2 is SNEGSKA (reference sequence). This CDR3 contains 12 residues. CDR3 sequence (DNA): TGCAGTGCTAGGCAGGGTTTTTATGGCTACACCTTC. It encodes CSARQGFYGYTF.